This T cell receptor beta chain was identified in a study of identifying expanded T cells in peripheral blood. Study-wide results and limits: Roughly two-week clone count variance significantly increased as total template count grew. Differentially abundant clones: 1 to 1.5 between replicates, about 16 at roughly 15 days, 19 to 20 at four.

No infections or other immune events were documented during collection. This CDR3 is 16 amino acids long. The V gene lost 4 bases and the J gene lost 7 bases, with 20 bases spanning the gap. From germline, CDR1 is ENHRY and CDR2 SYGVKD. Data came from immunoSEQ multiplex PCR; TCRdb stores just in-frame clones and leaves some out. The repertoire holds under 130,000 clones, with 75% to 90% as singletons. In the case of this clone: Its specificity is unknown.

The sequence came from a person aged 18 to 70 in good health. The V and J genes are TRBV10-3 and TRBJ1-3; D not certain. The sequencing sample was made of blood. CDR3: CAISVSLDGRWNTIYF. The DNA of the CDR3 is TGTGCCATCAGTGTCTCCCTTGACGGGCGCTGGAACACCATATATTTT.